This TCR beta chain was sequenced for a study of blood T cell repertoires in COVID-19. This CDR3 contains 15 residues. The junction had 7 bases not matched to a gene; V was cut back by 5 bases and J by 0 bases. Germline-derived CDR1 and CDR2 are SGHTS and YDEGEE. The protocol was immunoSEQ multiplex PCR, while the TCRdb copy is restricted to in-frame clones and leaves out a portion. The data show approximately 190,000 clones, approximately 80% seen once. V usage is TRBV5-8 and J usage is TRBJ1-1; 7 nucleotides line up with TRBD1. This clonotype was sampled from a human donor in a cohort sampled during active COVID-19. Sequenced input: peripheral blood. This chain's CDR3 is CASRQEGAVNTEAFF. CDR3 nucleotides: TGTGCCAGCAGGCAGGAGGGGGCAGTGAACACTGAAGCTTTCTTT. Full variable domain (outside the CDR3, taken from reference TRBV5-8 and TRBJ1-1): EAGVTQSPTHLIKTRGQQATLRCSPISGHTSVYWYQQALGLGLQFLLWYDEGEERNRGNFPPRFSGRQFPNYSSELNVNALELEDSALYLCASRQEGAVNTEAFFGQGTRLTVV.